This T cell receptor beta chain was obtained from a study of T cells after yellow fever vaccination. Study-wide context: Fractions containing few cells were prepared with SMART-Seq v4 Ultra Low Input.

In its sample, this clonotype was seen many times. Its antigen is not identified. The germline CDR1 and CDR2 sequences are SGHRS and YFSETQ. The CDR3 is 16 amino acids. The V gene end was trimmed by 4 bases and the J gene end by 7 bases; junction bases not matched to a gene: 12. UMIs and a universal primer site were added when TCR cDNA was made by 5'RACE template switching. TCRdb itself ran the 5' RACE reads through MiXCR, one entry per CDR3 protein. The repertoire holds roughly 350,000 distinct CDR3 sequences, with about 4% as singletons. Study outcomes and limitations: A small share of clonotypes appeared in both CD4 and CD8 compartments. Clones that expanded after primary vaccination mostly reappeared after the booster (roughly 97% CD4, around 87% CD8).

The sequence was collected from a young man who received the YFV17D yellow fever vaccine. The chain is built from TRBV5-1 and TRBJ2-1; TRBD2 matches at 9 bases. This sample comprised PBMCs, obtained 5 days after the yellow fever booster vaccination. This CDR3 is CASSPAGGPMVNEQFF. DNA for the CDR3: TGCGCCAGCAGCCCCGCGGGGGGGCCTATGGTGAATGAGCAGTTCTTC.